This TCR beta chain was profiled in a study of persistence of HIV-infected CD4 T cells. Study results and caveats: Compared with CD3/CD28-stimulated cells, CMV- and Gag-responding cells showed lower TCRbeta richness. Proviral oligoclonality tracked with TCR oligoclonality within the same sorted cells.

Cells were stimulated with CMV-infected fibroblast lysates at 10 ug/mL. Sorting selected CD4+ T cells upregulating both CD40 ligand and CD69. For this clone: Its antigen is unidentified.

The V end was cut by 2 bases, the J end by 7 bases, with 18 bases between. Per the germline V gene, CDR1 is SGHTA and CDR2 is FQGNSA. This CDR3 spans 16 amino acids. Sequencing used immunoSEQ version 4 in survey mode. Produced via immunoSEQ multiplex PCR; TCRdb's table is partial and in-frame only. The sample shows some 7,000 clones, about 80% of them seen only once. The sequence was collected from an adult woman with HIV who was CMV-seropositive. The sequencing here drew on CD4+ T cells sorted from PBMCs after approximately 19-hour stimulation, taken from a patient who received antiretroviral therapy. The chain employs TRBV7-2 and TRBJ1-5; D might be TRBD1 (5 bases). Written as DNA, the CDR3 is TGTGCCAGCAGCTTATCAATCAGGGCAGGGAACCAGCCCCAGCATTTT. Protein sequence: CASSLSIRAGNQPQHF.